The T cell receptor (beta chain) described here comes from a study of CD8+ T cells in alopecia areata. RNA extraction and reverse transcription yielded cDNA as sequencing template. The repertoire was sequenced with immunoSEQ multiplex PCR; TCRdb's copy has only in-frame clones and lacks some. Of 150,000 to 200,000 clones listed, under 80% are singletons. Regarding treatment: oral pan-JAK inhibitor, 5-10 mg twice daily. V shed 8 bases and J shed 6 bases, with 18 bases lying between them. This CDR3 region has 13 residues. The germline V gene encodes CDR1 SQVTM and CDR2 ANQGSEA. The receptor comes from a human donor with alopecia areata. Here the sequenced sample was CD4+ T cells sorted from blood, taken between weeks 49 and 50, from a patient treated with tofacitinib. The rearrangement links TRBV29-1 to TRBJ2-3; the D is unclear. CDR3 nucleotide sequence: TGCAGCTCGAAGCCAGCCGCGATCGATACGCAGTATTTT. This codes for CSSKPAAIDTQYF.